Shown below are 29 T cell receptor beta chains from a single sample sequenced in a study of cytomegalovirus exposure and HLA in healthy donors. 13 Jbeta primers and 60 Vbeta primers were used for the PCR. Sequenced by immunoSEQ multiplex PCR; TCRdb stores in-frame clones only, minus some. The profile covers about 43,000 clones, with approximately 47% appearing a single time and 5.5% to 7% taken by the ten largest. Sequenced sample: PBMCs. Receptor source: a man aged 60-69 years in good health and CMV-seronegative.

The CDR3 sequence is CATDHSGASYEQYF. The CDR3 DNA is TGTGCCACCGACCACTCGGGAGCCTCCTACGAGCAGTACTTC. The chain is built from TRBV10-3 and TRBJ2-7, with TRBD2 as a possible D gene (6 bases). Germline lookup yields CDR1 ENHRY and CDR2 SYGVKD. This CDR3 region has 14 residues. The ends were cut back, 10 bases at V and 0 bases at J, with 16 bases in the middle.

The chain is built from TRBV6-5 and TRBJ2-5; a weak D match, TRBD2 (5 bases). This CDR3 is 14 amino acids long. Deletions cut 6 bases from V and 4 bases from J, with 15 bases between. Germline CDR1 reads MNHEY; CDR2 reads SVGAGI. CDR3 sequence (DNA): TGTGCCAGCAGCTCGCCCGGCGGGCCAGAGACCCAGTACTTC. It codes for CASSSPGGPETQYF.

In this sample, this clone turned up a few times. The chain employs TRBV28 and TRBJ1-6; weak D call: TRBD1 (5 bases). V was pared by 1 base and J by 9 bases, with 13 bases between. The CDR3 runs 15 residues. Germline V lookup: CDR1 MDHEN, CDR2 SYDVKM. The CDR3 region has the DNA TGTGCCAGCAGTTTATATGGGCAGGGAGGTTCACCCCTCCACTTT. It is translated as CASSLYGQGGSPLHF.

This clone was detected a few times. CDR3 residues: CASSDTGGGFEAFF. The DNA of the CDR3 is TGTGCCAGCAGTGATACAGGGGGGGGATTCGAAGCTTTCTTT. The chain has TRBV25-1 and TRBJ1-1, with 8 bases that match TRBD1. The germline V gene encodes CDR1 MGHDK and CDR2 SYGVNS. The CDR3 loop spans 14 amino acids. V shed 3 bases, J shed 8 bases, and the junction held 8 bases outside the gene matches.

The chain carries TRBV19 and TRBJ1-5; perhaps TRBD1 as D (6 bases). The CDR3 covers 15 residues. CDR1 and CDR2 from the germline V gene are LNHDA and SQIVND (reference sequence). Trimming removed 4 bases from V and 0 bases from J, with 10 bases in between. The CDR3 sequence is CASSRQAGSNQPQHF. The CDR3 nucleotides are TGTGCCAGTAGTAGACAGGCCGGTAGCAATCAGCCCCAGCATTTT.

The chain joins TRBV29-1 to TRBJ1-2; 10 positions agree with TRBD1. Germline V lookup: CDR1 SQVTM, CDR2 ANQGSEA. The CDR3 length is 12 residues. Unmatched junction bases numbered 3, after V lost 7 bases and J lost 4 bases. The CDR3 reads CSGTGGGYGYTF. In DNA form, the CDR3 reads TGCAGCGGGACAGGGGGTGGCTATGGCTACACCTTC.

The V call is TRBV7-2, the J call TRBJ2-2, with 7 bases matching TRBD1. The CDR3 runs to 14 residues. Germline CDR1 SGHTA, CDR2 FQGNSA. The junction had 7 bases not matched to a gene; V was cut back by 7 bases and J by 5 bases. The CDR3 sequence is CASNRQGDTGELFF. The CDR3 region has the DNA TGTGCCAGCAACCGACAGGGTGATACCGGGGAGCTGTTTTTT.

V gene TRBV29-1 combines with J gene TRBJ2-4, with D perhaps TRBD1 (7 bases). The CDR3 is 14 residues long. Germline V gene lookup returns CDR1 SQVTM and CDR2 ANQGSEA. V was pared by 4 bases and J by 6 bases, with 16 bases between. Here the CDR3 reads CSVVQGGSRNIQYF. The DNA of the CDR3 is TGCAGCGTTGTCCAGGGGGGATCACGAAACATTCAGTACTTC.

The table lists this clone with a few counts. The CDR3 sequence is CASSYTVNNEQFF. Here the CDR3 DNA reads TGTGCCAGCAGTTACACTGTGAACAATGAGCAGTTCTTC. The chain carries TRBV6-6 and TRBJ2-1, with D unclear. This CDR3 region has 13 residues. V shed 2 bases and J shed 5 bases, with 7 bases lying between them. CDR1 and CDR2 (germline): MNHNY, SVGAGI (reference sequence).

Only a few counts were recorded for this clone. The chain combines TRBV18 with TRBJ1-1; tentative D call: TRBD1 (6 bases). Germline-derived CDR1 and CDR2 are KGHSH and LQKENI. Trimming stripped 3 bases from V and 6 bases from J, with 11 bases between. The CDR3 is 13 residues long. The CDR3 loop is CASSPIGQPEAFF. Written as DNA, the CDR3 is TGTGCCAGCTCACCTATAGGACAGCCTGAAGCTTTCTTT.

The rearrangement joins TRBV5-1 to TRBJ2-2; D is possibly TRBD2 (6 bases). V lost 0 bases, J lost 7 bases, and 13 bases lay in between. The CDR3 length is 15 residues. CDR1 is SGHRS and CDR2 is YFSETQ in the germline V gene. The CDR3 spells CASSLAGESFGELFF. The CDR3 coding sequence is TGCGCCAGCAGCTTGGCGGGGGAGTCCTTCGGGGAGCTGTTTTTT.

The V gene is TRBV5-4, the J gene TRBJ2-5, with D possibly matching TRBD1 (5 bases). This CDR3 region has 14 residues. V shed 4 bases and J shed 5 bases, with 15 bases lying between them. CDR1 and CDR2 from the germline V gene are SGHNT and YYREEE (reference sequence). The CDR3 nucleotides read TGTGCCAGCAGCCTTGGGGCAGGGTGGGAGACCCAGTACTTC. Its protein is CASSLGAGWETQYF.

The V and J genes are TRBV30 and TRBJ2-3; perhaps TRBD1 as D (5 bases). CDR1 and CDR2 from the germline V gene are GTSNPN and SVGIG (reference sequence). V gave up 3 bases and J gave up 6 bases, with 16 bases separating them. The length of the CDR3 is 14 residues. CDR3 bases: TGTGCCTGGAGGGGGCAGGGCTCCCCGGATACGCAGTATTTT. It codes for CAWRGQGSPDTQYF.

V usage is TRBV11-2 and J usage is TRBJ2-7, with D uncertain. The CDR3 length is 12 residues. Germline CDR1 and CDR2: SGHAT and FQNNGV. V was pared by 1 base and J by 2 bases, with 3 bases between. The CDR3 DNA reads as TGTGCCAGCAGCTTAGTTACCTACGAGCAGTACTTC. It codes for CASSLVTYEQYF. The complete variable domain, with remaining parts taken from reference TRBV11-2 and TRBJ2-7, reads EAGVAQSPRYKIIEKRQSVAFWCNPISGHATLYWYQQILGQGPKLLIQFQNNGVVDDSQLPKDRFSAERLKGVDSTLKIQPAKLEDSAVYLCASSLVTYEQYFGPGTRLTVT.

CDR3 region: CAIRATGTGVGEQYF. The CDR3, as DNA: TGTGCCATCAGAGCAACCGGGACAGGGGTAGGCGAGCAGTACTTC. The chain links TRBV10-3 to TRBJ2-7, with 10 bases matching TRBD1. The J segment lost 6 bases and the V segment lost 6 bases, leaving 11 bases of the junction unmatched. The CDR3 contains 15 residues. Germline lookup yields CDR1 ENHRY and CDR2 SYGVKD.

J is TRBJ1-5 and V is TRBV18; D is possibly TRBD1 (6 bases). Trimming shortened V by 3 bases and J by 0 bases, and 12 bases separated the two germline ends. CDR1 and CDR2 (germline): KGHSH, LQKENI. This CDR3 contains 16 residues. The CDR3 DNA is TGTGCCAGCTCACCCCCGACAGGTTATAGCAATCAGCCCCAGCATTTT. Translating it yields CASSPPTGYSNQPQHF.

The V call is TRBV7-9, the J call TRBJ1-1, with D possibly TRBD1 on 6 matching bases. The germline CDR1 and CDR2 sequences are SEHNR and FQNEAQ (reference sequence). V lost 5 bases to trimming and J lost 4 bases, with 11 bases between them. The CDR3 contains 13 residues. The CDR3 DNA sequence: TGTGCCAGCAGCGAACAGGGTTTCACTGAAGCTTTCTTT. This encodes CASSEQGFTEAFF. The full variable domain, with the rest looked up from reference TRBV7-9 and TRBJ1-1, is DTGVSQNPRHKITKRGQNVTFRCDPISEHNRLYWYRQTLGQGPEFLTYFQNEAQLEKSRLLSDRFSAERPKGSFSTLEIQRTEQGDSAMYLCASSEQGFTEAFFGQGTRLTVV.

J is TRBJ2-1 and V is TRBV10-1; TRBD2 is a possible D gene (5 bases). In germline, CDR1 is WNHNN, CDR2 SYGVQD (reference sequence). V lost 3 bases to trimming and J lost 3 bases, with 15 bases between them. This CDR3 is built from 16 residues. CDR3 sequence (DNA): TGCGCCAGCAGTGATGGTGGGAGTCGGTACTACAATGAGCAGTTCTTC. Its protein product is CASSDGGSRYYNEQFF.

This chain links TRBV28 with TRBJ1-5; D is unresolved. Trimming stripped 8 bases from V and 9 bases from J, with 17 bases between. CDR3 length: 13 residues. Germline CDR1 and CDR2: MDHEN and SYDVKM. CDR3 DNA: TGTGCCAGCGGCAGCGCCTCCGAGGGGCCCCAGCATTTT. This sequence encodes CASGSASEGPQHF.

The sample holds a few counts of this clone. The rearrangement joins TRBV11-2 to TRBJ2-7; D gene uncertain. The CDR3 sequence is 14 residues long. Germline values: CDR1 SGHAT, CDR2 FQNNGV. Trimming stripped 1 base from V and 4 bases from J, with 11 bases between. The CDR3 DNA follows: TGTGCCAGCAGCTTAGTAATGGCAGGTTACGAGCAGTACTTC. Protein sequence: CASSLVMAGYEQYF.

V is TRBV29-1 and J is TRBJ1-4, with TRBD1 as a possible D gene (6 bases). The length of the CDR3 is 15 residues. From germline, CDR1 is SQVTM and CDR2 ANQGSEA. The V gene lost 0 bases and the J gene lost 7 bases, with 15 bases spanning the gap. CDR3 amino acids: CSVEDQEDSREKLFF. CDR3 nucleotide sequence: TGCAGCGTTGAAGATCAAGAGGACAGTCGTGAAAAACTGTTTTTT.

The CDR3 coding sequence is TGTGCCAGCAGCTTGGCAGGGCTTGAGGAGCAGTACTTC. Translating it yields CASSLAGLEEQYF. The genes are TRBV5-4 and TRBJ2-7; perhaps TRBD1 as D (5 bases). Germline V gene sequence: CDR1 SGHNT, CDR2 YYREEE (reference sequence). Trimming shortened V by 0 bases and J by 7 bases, and 11 bases separated the two germline ends. This CDR3 region has 13 residues.

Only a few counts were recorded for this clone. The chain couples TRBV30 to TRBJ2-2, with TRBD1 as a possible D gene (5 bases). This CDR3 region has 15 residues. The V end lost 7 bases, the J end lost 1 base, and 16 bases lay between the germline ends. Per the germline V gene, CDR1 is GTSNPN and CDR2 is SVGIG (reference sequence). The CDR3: CALYPRTLNTGELFF. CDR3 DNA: TGTGCCTTGTACCCCAGGACATTGAACACCGGGGAGCTGTTTTTT.

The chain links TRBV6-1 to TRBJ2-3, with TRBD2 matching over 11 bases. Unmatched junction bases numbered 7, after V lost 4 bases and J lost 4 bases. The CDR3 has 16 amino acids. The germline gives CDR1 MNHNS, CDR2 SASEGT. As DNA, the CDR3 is TGTGCCAGCAGTGGACTAGCGGGACCAGCCGCAGATACGCAGTATTTT. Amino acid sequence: CASSGLAGPAADTQYF.

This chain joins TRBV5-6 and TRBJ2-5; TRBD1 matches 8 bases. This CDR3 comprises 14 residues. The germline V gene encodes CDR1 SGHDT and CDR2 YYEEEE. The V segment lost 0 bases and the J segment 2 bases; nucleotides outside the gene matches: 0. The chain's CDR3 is CASSLGQGQETQYF. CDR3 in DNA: TGTGCCAGCAGCTTGGGACAGGGGCAAGAGACCCAGTACTTC.

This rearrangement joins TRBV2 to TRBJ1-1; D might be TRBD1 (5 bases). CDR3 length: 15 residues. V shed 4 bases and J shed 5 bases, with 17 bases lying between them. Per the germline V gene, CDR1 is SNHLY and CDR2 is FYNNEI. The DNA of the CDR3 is TGTGCCAGCAGTGGACAAAGGGGATTAGGAACTGAAGCTTTCTTT. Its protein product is CASSGQRGLGTEAFF.

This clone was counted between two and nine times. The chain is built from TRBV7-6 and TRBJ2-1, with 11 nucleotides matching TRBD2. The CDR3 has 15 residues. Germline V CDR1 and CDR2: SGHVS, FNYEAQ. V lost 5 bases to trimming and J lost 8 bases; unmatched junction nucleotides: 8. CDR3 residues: CASSVLAGVNDEQFF. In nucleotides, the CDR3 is TGTGCCAGCAGCGTACTAGCGGGAGTCAACGATGAGCAGTTCTTC.

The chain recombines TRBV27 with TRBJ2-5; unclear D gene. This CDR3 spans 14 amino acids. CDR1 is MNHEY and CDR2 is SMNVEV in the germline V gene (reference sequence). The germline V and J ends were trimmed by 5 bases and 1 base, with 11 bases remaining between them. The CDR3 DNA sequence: TGTGCCAGCAGTCCTAGTCGAGTCCAAGAGACCCAGTACTTC. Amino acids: CASSPSRVQETQYF.

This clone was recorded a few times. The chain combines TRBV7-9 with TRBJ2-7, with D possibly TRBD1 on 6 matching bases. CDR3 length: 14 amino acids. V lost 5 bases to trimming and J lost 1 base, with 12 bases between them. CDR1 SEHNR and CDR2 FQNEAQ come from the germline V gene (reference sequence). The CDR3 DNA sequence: TGTGCCAGCAGCCCCCGACAGGATTCCTACGAGCAGTACTTC. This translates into CASSPRQDSYEQYF.